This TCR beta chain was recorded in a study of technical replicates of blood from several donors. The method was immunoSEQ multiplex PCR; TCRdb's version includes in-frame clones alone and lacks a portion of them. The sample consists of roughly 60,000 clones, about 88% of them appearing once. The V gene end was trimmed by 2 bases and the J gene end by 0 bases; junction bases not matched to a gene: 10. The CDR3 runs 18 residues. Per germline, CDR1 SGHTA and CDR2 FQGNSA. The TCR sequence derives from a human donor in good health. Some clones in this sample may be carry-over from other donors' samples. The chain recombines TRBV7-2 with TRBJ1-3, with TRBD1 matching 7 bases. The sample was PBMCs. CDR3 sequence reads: CASSLRSRGSGSGNTIYF. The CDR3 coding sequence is TGTGCCAGCAGCTTAAGGTCCAGGGGGTCGGGCTCTGGAAACACCATATATTTT.